The 10 T cell receptor beta chains below were found in one sample sequenced in a study of T cells after yellow fever vaccination. TCRdb used MiXCR to reprocess the 5' RACE reads, holding one entry per CDR3 protein. The data contain some 500,000 distinct CDR3 sequences, about 14% of them singletons. Sequenced material: PBMCs, taken on the day of the yellow fever booster vaccination. Source of these receptors: a man aged 25 to 45 who received the YFV17D yellow fever vaccine.

This clonotype was detected only a few times. The chain recombines TRBV4-3 with TRBJ2-6, with TRBD2 identical over 11 bases. Trimming at V came to 0 bases and at J to 4 bases, leaving 8 bases not matched to a gene. This CDR3 is built from 19 residues. The germline gives CDR1 LGHNA, CDR2 YSLEER. The CDR3 sequence: CASSQEDSGRAEGANVLTF. CDR3 sequence (DNA): TGCGCCAGCAGCCAAGAGGATAGCGGGAGGGCCGAAGGGGCCAACGTCCTGACTTTC.

This clonotype was seen a few times. The chain links TRBV7-2 to TRBJ1-1; no clear D gene. V was shortened by 1 base and J by 8 bases, with 17 bases between the two germline ends. CDR1 and CDR2 from the germline V gene are SGHTA and FQGNSA. The CDR3 contains 15 residues. The CDR3 DNA reads as TGTGCCAGCAGCTTAGAATCTGGGGTCCAACGAGAAGCTTTCTTT. It is translated as CASSLESGVQREAFF. The complete variable domain, with remaining parts taken from reference TRBV7-2 and TRBJ1-1, reads GAGVSQSPSNKVTEKGKDVELRCDPISGHTALYWYRQSLGQGLEFLIYFQGNSAPDKSGLPSDRFSAERTGGSVSTLTIQRTQQEDSAVYLCASSLESGVQREAFFGQGTRLTVV.

The chain has TRBV5-5 and TRBJ2-7; 8 bases are shared with TRBD2. CDR3 length: 15 residues. The J segment lost 6 bases and the V segment lost 4 bases, leaving 12 bases of the junction unmatched. The germline CDR1 and CDR2 sequences are SGHKS and YYEKEE (reference sequence). The CDR3 DNA reads TGTGCCAGCAGCCCGGCGGGGGGCCCTTATCTCGAGCAGTACTTC. It yields the protein CASSPAGGPYLEQYF.

V is TRBV5-1 and J is TRBJ2-1, with 7 positions matching TRBD2. The CDR3 is 16 residues long. V dropped 0 bases and J dropped 8; count of bases not matched to a gene: 11. Germline V gene sequence: CDR1 SGHRS, CDR2 YFSETQ. The CDR3 region is CASSLATSPMVDEQFF. In DNA form, the CDR3 reads TGCGCCAGCAGCTTGGCGACTAGCCCAATGGTGGATGAGCAGTTCTTC.

This clonotype was observed a handful of times. The chain combines TRBV5-1 with TRBJ2-1; D gene ambiguous. Germline V gives CDR1 SGHRS, CDR2 YFSETQ. Trimming removed 4 bases at V and 2 bases at J, with 13 bases between. This CDR3 has 15 amino acids. The CDR3 loop is CASSLLRAPYNEQFF. The CDR3 region has the DNA TGCGCCAGCAGCCTTCTTAGGGCCCCCTACAATGAGCAGTTCTTC.

This clonotype was counted a few times. The chain employs TRBV5-1 and TRBJ2-5, with D perhaps being TRBD1 or TRBD2 (5 bases each). Trimming shortened V by 6 bases and J by 4 bases, and 16 bases separated the two germline ends. The CDR3 consists of 14 residues. Per germline, CDR1 SGHRS and CDR2 YFSETQ. DNA for the CDR3: TGCGCCAGCACCTCACGGGACGGGTTAGAGACCCAGTACTTC. Protein: CASTSRDGLETQYF.

The rearrangement joins TRBV15 to TRBJ2-1, with TRBD1 as a possible D gene (5 bases). The CDR3 length is 14 residues. Germline lookup yields CDR1 LNHNV and CDR2 YYDKDF (reference sequence). V shed 5 bases and J shed 7 bases, with 15 bases lying between them. DNA for the CDR3: TGTGCCACCAGCCAAAAGGGGATATGGAATGAGCAGTTCTTC. It is translated as CATSQKGIWNEQFF.

This clonotype has more than one count but fewer than ten. The chain uses TRBV10-3 and TRBJ2-2; D might be TRBD2 (5 bases). This CDR3 is 16 amino acids long. Germline V gives CDR1 ENHRY, CDR2 SYGVKD. Trimming removed 4 bases from V and 2 bases from J, with 14 bases in between. CDR3 bases: TGTGCCATCAGTGCGCACGCGGGCGGTAACACCGGGGAGCTGTTTTTT. This gives the protein CAISAHAGGNTGELFF.

In this sample, this clonotype turned up many times. The chain combines TRBV6-2 or TRBV6-3 with TRBJ1-2; D uncertain. The CDR3 runs to 15 residues. Germline V CDR1 and CDR2: MNHEY, SVGEGT. Trimming pared 2 bases from V and 5 bases from J, leaving 15 bases between. The CDR3 is CASSYRGGSWYGYTF. The CDR3 DNA is TGTGCCAGCAGTTACCGAGGAGGGAGTTGGTATGGCTACACCTTC.

This clonotype appeared a few times. The rearrangement links TRBV20-1 to TRBJ1-2; D is unclear. Trimming took 5 bases from V and 5 from J, leaving 15 bases between them. The CDR3 covers 13 residues. From germline, CDR1 is DFQATT and CDR2 SNEGSKA (reference sequence). CDR3 region: CSAPEHVGYGYTF. For the CDR3, the DNA is TGCAGTGCTCCAGAGCACGTCGGGTATGGCTACACCTTC.